These 26 T cell receptor beta chains originate from one sample sequenced in a study of beta chain features in type 1 diabetes. General study findings and limits: TCRB CDR3s were moderately but significantly shorter in Type 1 diabetes patients in all four CD4+ subsets.

What these receptors recognize is not known. The investigators reverse transcribed all of the isolated RNA, so they sequenced expressed TCRB transcripts. Produced via immunoSEQ multiplex PCR; TCRdb's table is partial and in-frame only. The repertoire includes more than 150,000 clones, around 9% of them detected once, and under 0.75% sits in the top ten. The source material was central memory CD4+ T cells from blood. The receptors come from a woman younger than 45 with type 1 diabetes.

In this sample, this clone turned up a few times. This chain links TRBV9 with TRBJ2-3, with D possibly TRBD1 on 5 matching bases. Trimming shortened V by 3 bases and J by 6 bases, and 14 bases separated the two germline ends. Germline CDR1 SGDLS, CDR2 YYNGEE. The CDR3 extends over 14 amino acids. CDR3 DNA sequence: TGTGCCAGCAGCGAGAACCGGAACAGGGATACGCAGTATTTT. It yields the protein CASSENRNRDTQYF.

The V and J genes are TRBV30 and TRBJ2-3; D perhaps matches TRBD1 (5 bases). Looked up from germline, CDR1 is GTSNPN and CDR2 is SVGIG (reference sequence). CDR3 length: 13 amino acids. Trimming removed 5 bases at V and 3 bases at J, with 12 bases between. The CDR3 here is CAWGNGATDTQYF. The CDR3, as DNA: TGTGCCTGGGGAAATGGGGCTACAGATACGCAGTATTTT.

The V gene is TRBV5-1, the J gene TRBJ2-2, with a possible D match to TRBD1 (6 bases). The CDR3 covers 14 residues. Germline CDR1 reads SGHRS; CDR2 reads YFSETQ. V shed 6 bases and J shed 4 bases, with 13 bases lying between them. CDR3 in DNA: TGCGCCAGCAACCCCCAGGGGATCACCGGGGAGCTGTTTTTT. As protein: CASNPQGITGELFF.

This clone showed up just a few times. This chain links TRBV7-9 with TRBJ1-1; 7 bases align to TRBD1. This CDR3 is built from 13 residues. Trimming at V came to 5 bases and at J to 2 bases, leaving 2 bases not matched to a gene. Germline V gene lookup returns CDR1 SEHNR and CDR2 FQNEAQ (reference sequence). CDR3 loop: CASSQGGNTEAFF. The CDR3 DNA is TGTGCCAGCAGCCAAGGGGGCAACACTGAAGCTTTCTTT.

This clone was seen more than once but under ten times. One end of the junction varies from germline; a read error may be responsible. The V and J genes are TRBV7-7 and TRBJ2-1; tentative D call: TRBD1 (5 bases). The CDR3 loop spans 13 amino acids. Germline-derived CDR1 and CDR2 are SSHAT and FNYEAQ (reference sequence). The CDR3 sequence is CASSPLTTVEQFF. CDR3 sequence (DNA): TGTGCTAGCAGCCCCCTCACGACAGTAGAGCAGTTCTTC.

V is TRBV5-1 and J is TRBJ2-7, with D tentatively TRBD1 (6 bases). V was cut by 7 bases and J by 5 bases, with 19 bases left in between. The CDR3 contains 14 residues. Per the germline V gene, CDR1 is SGHRS and CDR2 is YFSETQ. As DNA, the CDR3 is TGCGCCAGCGGAGATTCCACAGGGCTTGACGAGCAGTACTTC. Translating it yields CASGDSTGLDEQYF.

CDR3 coding DNA: TGTGCCAGCAGCTCGGACAGGTGGAACGAGCAGTACTTC. Its translation: CASSSDRWNEQYF. The chain is built from TRBV5-5 and TRBJ2-7, with 7 bases aligning to TRBD1. This CDR3 is 13 amino acids long. CDR1 and CDR2 from the germline V gene are SGHKS and YYEKEE (reference sequence). The V and J ends lost 3 bases and 5 bases, in that order; junction bases with no gene match: 5.

V gene TRBV9 combines with J gene TRBJ2-2; no reliable D call. Trimming removed 1 base at V and 7 bases at J, with 8 bases between. Germline values: CDR1 SGDLS, CDR2 YYNGEE. CDR3 length: 13 residues. The CDR3 DNA follows: TGTGCCAGCAGCGTATCCCATAGCGGGGAGCTGTTTTTT. It codes for CASSVSHSGELFF.

There are a few counts of this clone. The chain joins TRBV21-1 to TRBJ1-5; the table assigns TRBD1, which was not confirmed against the DNA. TRBV21-1 is a pseudogene locus. The CDR3 consists of 18 residues. CDR3 bases: TGTGCCAGCAGGAGCAAAGCCGACAGCCTCGGGCTACGTCAGCCCCAGCATTTT. Its protein product is CASRSKADSLGLRQPQHF.

There are a few counts of this clone. The CDR3 region is CASSQDRGSEAFF. DNA of the CDR3: TGCGCCAGCAGCCAAGATAGGGGATCCGAAGCTTTCTTT. The rearrangement joins TRBV4-1 to TRBJ1-1, with D maybe TRBD1 (5 bases). Germline assignment: CDR1 MGHRA and CDR2 YSYEKL. Deletions cut 0 bases from V and 8 bases from J, with 10 bases between. The CDR3 consists of 13 residues.

Many counts were recorded for this clone. J is TRBJ2-3 and V is TRBV7-9; TRBD2 aligns across 7 bases. Per germline, CDR1 SEHNR and CDR2 FQNEAQ (reference sequence). The V segment lost 5 bases and the J segment 6 bases; nucleotides outside the gene matches: 11. The CDR3 totals 15 residues. The CDR3 protein is CASSGRSRELDTQYF. The CDR3 DNA reads as TGTGCCAGCAGCGGGAGATCGCGGGAGCTGGATACGCAGTATTTT.

In its sample, this clone was seen many times. The chain is built from TRBV6-4 and TRBJ1-3, with TRBD1 matching over 10 bases. The CDR3 has 18 amino acids. Trimming removed 0 bases from V and 0 bases from J; junction bases left unmatched: 5. Germline V gives CDR1 MRHNA, CDR2 SNTAGT. The CDR3 DNA follows: TGTGCCAGCAGTGACTCTCGGGACAGGGGATCCTCTGGAAACACCATATATTTT. Protein product: CASSDSRDRGSSGNTIYF.

This clone turned up a few times. This sequence joins TRBV7-9 and TRBJ1-1; maybe TRBD1 (6 bases). Germline V gene lookup returns CDR1 SEHNR and CDR2 FQNEAQ (reference sequence). Between the trimmed V and J ends, which lost 5 bases and 0 bases, there was a span of 16 bases. The CDR3 consists of 16 residues. The CDR3 protein is CASSPRARGVNTEAFF. The CDR3 DNA sequence: TGTGCCAGCAGCCCTCGAGCCAGGGGAGTGAACACTGAAGCTTTCTTT.

The chain couples TRBV2 to TRBJ2-2; D unclear. V gave up 6 bases and J gave up 5 bases, with 13 bases separating them. Germline lookup yields CDR1 SNHLY and CDR2 FYNNEI. This CDR3 spans 14 amino acids. The CDR3 loop is CASSADGRTGELFF. As DNA, the CDR3 is TGTGCCAGCAGCGCCGATGGTCGGACCGGGGAGCTGTTTTTT. Looking up the rest from reference TRBV2 and TRBJ2-2 gives the full variable domain: EPEVTQTPSHQVTQMGQEVILRCVPISNHLYFYWYRQILGQKVEFLVSFYNNEISEKSEIFDDQFSVERPDGSNFTLKIRSTKLEDSAMYFCASSADGRTGELFFGEGSRLTVL.

This clone was recorded a few times. The chain couples TRBV28 to TRBJ2-7; unclear D gene. The CDR3 extends over 16 amino acids. Germline V gene lookup returns CDR1 MDHEN and CDR2 SYDVKM. Between the trimmed V and J ends, which lost 4 bases and 9 bases, there was a span of 25 bases. CDR3 DNA: TGTGCCAGCAGTTCCCGGTTATCCCACACCGCACGGAGGCAGTACTTC. Amino acids: CASSSRLSHTARRQYF.

This rearrangement joins TRBV15 to TRBJ2-2; maybe TRBD1 (5 bases). V was shortened by 7 bases and J by 1 base, with 10 bases between the two germline ends. CDR3 length: 14 amino acids. In germline, CDR1 is LNHNV, CDR2 YYDKDF (reference sequence). CDR3 DNA sequence: TGTGCCACCACCCTAGGACAGAACACCGGGGAGCTGTTTTTT. Its protein product is CATTLGQNTGELFF.

This clone was seen many times. The chain links TRBV28 to TRBJ1-2, with D possibly matching TRBD1 (6 bases). The CDR3 has 13 residues. The germline gives CDR1 MDHEN, CDR2 SYDVKM. V lost 4 bases, J lost 2 bases, and 8 bases lay in between. DNA for the CDR3: TGTGCCAGCAGTTCCGGGACAAACTATGGCTACACCTTC. It codes for CASSSGTNYGYTF.

This clone has just a few counts. V is TRBV7-9 and J is TRBJ1-1; 7 nucleotides align to TRBD1. The CDR3 spans 14 residues. The V segment lost 8 bases and the J segment 0 bases; nucleotides outside the gene matches: 6. Germline lookup yields CDR1 SEHNR and CDR2 FQNEAQ (reference sequence). This CDR3 reads CASRGQPLNTEAFF. CDR3 bases: TGTGCCAGCCGGGGACAGCCCCTGAACACTGAAGCTTTCTTT.

This clone has only a few counts. The identical CDR3 is also encoded by other nucleotide sequences in the sample. This chain joins TRBV11-2 and TRBJ2-5, with TRBD2 matching 11 bases. The CDR3 is made up of 14 amino acids. Germline V gives CDR1 SGHAT, CDR2 FQNNGV. Trimming removed 2 bases from V and 4 bases from J; junction bases left unmatched: 0. The CDR3 DNA sequence: TGTGCCAGCAGCTTAACTAGCGGGAGAGAGACCCAGTACTTC. Translating gives CASSLTSGRETQYF.

This clone was found once. The V gene is TRBV28, the J gene TRBJ2-7, with 7 nucleotides matching TRBD1. The CDR3 runs to 14 residues. Trimming cost V 5 bases and J 3 bases; bases outside gene matches: 7. The germline gives CDR1 MDHEN, CDR2 SYDVKM. The CDR3 sequence: CASSGTVTLYEQYF. Written as DNA, the CDR3 is TGTGCCAGCAGTGGGACAGTTACCCTCTACGAGCAGTACTTC.

V and J are TRBV7-2 and TRBJ2-5; 11 bases map to TRBD1. The CDR3 is 14 amino acids. The germline CDR1 and CDR2 sequences are SGHTA and FQGNSA. J lost 7 bases, V lost 5 bases, and 6 bases had no gene match. The chain's CDR3 is CASSAGQGGLTQYF. CDR3 bases: TGTGCCAGCAGCGCGGGACAGGGGGGGTTGACCCAGTACTTC. Full variable domain (missing parts from reference TRBV7-2 and TRBJ2-5): GAGVSQSPSNKVTEKGKDVELRCDPISGHTALYWYRQSLGQGLEFLIYFQGNSAPDKSGLPSDRFSAERTGGSVSTLTIQRTQQEDSAVYLCASSAGQGGLTQYFGPGTRLLVL.

The V and J genes are TRBV28 and TRBJ1-2; D is ambiguous. The CDR3 length is 16 residues. Between the trimmed V and J ends, which lost 2 bases and 0 bases, there was a span of 13 bases. The germline V gene encodes CDR1 MDHEN and CDR2 SYDVKM. DNA for the CDR3: TGTGCCAGCAGTTTAGGAGGAGGACGTTCTAACTATGGCTACACCTTC. Its protein product is CASSLGGGRSNYGYTF.

A remark on this clone: In the same sample, other DNA sequences code for this CDR3. This chain uses TRBV28 with TRBJ2-1; 8 bases line up with TRBD2. V was pared by 2 bases and J by 4 bases, with 4 bases of the junction left unmatched. The CDR3 is 15 residues long. Germline V gives CDR1 MDHEN, CDR2 SYDVKM. For the CDR3, the DNA is TGTGCCAGCAGTTTAGGGACTAGTAGATACAATGAGCAGTTCTTC. This codes for CASSLGTSRYNEQFF.

This clone was observed a handful of times. The genes are TRBV4-1 and TRBJ2-7; D is perhaps TRBD1 (6 bases). Trimming took 4 bases from V and 2 from J, leaving 15 bases between them. In germline, CDR1 is MGHRA, CDR2 YSYEKL. The CDR3 extends over 15 amino acids. This CDR3 is CASSRDIGGTYEQYF. CDR3 sequence (DNA): TGCGCCAGCAGCCGGGACATCGGCGGAACCTACGAGCAGTACTTC.

This clone was observed a handful of times. One end of the junction varies from germline; a read error may be responsible. The chain is built from TRBV28 and TRBJ1-1, with 9 bases matching TRBD1. CDR3 length equals 12 residues. CDR1 is MDHEN and CDR2 is SYDVKM in the germline V gene. CDR3 DNA: TGTGCCAGCAGGGACCGGGACAGGGTGTTCCTGTTT. Amino acid sequence: CASRDRDRVFLF.

This clone came up a few times. V is TRBV9 and J is TRBJ2-5; 8 bases line up with TRBD1. V trimming: 4 bases; J trimming: 3 bases; junction bases outside the gene matches: 5. The CDR3 has 14 residues. Germline lookup yields CDR1 SGDLS and CDR2 YYNGEE. Written as DNA, the CDR3 is TGTGCCAGCAGCCGACAGGGGCGGGAAGAGACCCAGTACTTC. Encoded protein: CASSRQGREETQYF. The full variable domain, its missing parts supplied by reference TRBV9 and TRBJ2-5, is DSGVTQTPKHLITATGQRVTLRCSPRSGDLSVYWYQQSLDQGLQFLIQYYNGEERAKGNILERFSAQQFPDLHSELNLSSLELGDSALYFCASSRQGREETQYFGPGTRLLVL.